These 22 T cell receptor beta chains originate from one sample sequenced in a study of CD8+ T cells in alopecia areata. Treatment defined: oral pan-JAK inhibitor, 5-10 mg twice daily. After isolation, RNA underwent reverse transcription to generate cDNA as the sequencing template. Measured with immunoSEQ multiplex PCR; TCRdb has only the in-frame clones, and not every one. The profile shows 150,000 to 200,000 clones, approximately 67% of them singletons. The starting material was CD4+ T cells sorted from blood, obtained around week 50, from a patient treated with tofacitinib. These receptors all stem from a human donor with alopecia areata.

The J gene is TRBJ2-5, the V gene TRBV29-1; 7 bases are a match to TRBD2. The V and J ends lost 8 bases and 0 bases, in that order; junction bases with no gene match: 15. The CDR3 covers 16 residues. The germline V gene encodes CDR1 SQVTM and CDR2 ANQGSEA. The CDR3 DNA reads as TGCAGCCTAAAAGGCTGGGCGGGAGAATACCAAGAGACCCAGTACTTC. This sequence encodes CSLKGWAGEYQETQYF.

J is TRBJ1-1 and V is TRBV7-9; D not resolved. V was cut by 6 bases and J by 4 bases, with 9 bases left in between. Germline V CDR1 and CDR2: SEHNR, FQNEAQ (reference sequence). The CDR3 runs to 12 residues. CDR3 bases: TGTGCCAGCAGTCAGGTGCTCACTGAAGCTTTCTTT. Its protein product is CASSQVLTEAFF.

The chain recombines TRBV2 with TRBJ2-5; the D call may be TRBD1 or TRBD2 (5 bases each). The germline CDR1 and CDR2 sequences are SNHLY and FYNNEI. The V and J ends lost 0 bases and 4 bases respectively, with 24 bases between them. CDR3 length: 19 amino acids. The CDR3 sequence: CASSEAPSSTYSRGETQYF. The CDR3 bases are TGTGCCAGCAGTGAAGCGCCGTCGTCGACTTACTCGAGGGGAGAGACCCAGTACTTC.

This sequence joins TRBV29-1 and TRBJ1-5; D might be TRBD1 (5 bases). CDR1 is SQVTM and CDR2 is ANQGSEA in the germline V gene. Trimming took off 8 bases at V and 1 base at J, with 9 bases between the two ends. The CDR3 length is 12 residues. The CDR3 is CSYRDSNQPQHF. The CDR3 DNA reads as TGCAGCTACCGGGACAGCAATCAGCCCCAGCATTTT.

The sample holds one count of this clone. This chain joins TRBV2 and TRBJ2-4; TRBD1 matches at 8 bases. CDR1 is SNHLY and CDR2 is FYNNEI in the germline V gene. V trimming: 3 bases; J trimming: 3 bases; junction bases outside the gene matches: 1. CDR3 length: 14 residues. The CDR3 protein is CASSDTGGKNIQYF. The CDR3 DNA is TGTGCCAGCAGTGATACAGGGGGCAAAAACATTCAGTACTTC.

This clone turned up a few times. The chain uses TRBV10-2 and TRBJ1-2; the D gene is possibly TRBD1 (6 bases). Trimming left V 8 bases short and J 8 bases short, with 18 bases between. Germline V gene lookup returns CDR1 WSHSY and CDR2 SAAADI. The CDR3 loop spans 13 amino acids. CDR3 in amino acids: CASSTGSGWGYTF. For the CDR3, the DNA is TGCGCCAGCTCCACAGGGTCTGGATGGGGCTACACCTTC.

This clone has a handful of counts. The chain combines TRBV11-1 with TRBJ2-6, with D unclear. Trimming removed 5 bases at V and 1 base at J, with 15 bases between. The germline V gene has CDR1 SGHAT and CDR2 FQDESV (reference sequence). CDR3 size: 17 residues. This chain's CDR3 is CASSQDPGGSGANVLTF. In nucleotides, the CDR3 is TGTGCCAGCAGCCAGGACCCGGGTGGTTCTGGGGCCAACGTCCTGACTTTC.

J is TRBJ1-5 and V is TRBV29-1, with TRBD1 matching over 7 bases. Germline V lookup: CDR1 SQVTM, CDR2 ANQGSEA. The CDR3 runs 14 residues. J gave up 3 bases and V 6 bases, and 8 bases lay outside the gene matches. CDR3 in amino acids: CSVDGGGPNQPQHF. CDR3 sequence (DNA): TGCAGCGTCGACGGAGGGGGCCCCAATCAGCCCCAGCATTTT.

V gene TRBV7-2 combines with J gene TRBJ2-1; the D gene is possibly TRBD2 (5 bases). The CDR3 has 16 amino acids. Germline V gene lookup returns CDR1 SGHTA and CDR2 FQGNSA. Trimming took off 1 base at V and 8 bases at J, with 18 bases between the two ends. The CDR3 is CASSLGRRQGLDEQFF. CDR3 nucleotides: TGTGCCAGCAGCTTAGGGAGGAGACAAGGTCTCGATGAGCAGTTCTTC.

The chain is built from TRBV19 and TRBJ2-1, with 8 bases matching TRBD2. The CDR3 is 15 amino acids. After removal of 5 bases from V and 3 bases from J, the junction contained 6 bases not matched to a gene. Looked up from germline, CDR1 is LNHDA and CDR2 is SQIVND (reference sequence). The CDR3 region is CASSPGSGGYNEQFF. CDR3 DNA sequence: TGTGCCAGTAGTCCAGGGAGCGGGGGCTACAATGAGCAGTTCTTC.

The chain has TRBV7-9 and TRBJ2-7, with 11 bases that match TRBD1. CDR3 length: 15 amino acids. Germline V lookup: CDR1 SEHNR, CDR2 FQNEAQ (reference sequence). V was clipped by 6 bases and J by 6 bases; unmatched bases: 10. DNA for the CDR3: TGTGCCAGCAGTTTCCGGGACAGGGGGGTCTCCGAGCAGTACTTC. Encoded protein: CASSFRDRGVSEQYF.

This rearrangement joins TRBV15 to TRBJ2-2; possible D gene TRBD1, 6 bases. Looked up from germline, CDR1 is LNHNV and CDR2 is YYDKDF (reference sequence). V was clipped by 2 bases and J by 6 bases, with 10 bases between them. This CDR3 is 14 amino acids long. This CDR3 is CATSRQGSAGELFF. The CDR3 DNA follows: TGTGCCACCAGCAGACAGGGGAGTGCCGGGGAGCTGTTTTTT.

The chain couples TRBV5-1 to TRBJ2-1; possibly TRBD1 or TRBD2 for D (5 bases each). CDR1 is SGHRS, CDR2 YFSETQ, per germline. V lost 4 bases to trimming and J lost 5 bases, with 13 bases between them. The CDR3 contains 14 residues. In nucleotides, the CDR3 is TGCGCCAGCAGCGGACGGGACGGAGACAATGAGCAGTTCTTC. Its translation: CASSGRDGDNEQFF.

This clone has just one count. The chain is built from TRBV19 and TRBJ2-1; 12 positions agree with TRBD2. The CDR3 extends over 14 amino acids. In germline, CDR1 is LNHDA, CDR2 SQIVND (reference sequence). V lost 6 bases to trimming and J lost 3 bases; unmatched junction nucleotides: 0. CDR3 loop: CASRTSGSYNEQFF. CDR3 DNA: TGTGCCAGTAGGACTAGCGGGAGCTACAATGAGCAGTTCTTC.

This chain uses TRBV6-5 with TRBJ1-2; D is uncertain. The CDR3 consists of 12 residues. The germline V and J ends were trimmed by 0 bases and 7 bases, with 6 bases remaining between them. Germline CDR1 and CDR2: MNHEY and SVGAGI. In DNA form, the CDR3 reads TGTGCCAGCAGTTACTCGACGGGTGGCTACACCTTC. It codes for CASSYSTGGYTF.

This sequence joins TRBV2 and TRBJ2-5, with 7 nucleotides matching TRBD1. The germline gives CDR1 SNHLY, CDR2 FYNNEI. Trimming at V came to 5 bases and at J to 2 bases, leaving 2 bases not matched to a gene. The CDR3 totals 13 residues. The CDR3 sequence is CASSRDSQETQYF. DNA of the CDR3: TGTGCCAGCAGTAGGGACAGTCAAGAGACCCAGTACTTC. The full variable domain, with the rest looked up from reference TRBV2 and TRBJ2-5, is EPEVTQTPSHQVTQMGQEVILRCVPISNHLYFYWYRQILGQKVEFLVSFYNNEISEKSEIFDDQFSVERPDGSNFTLKIRSTKLEDSAMYFCASSRDSQETQYFGPGTRLLVL.

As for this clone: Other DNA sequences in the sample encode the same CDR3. CDR3 sequence (DNA): TGCAGTGCTAGGGGGGGAACTGAAGCTTTCTTT. Amino acids: CSARGGTEAFF. V usage is TRBV20-1 and J usage is TRBJ1-1, with D possibly being TRBD1 (5 bases). The V end lost 3 bases, the J end lost 5 bases, and 7 bases lay between the germline ends. CDR1 DFQATT and CDR2 SNEGSKA come from the germline V gene (reference sequence). The CDR3 sequence is 11 residues long.

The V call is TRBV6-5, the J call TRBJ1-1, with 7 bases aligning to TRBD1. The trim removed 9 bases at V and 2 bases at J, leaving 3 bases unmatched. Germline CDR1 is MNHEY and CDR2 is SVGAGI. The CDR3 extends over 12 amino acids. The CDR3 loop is CASGTVNTEAFF. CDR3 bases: TGTGCCAGTGGGACAGTTAACACTGAAGCTTTCTTT.

This chain's CDR3 is CASSHRLAGGPNEQFF. DNA of the CDR3: TGTGCCAGCAGTCACAGACTAGCGGGGGGCCCTAATGAGCAGTTCTTC. This chain joins TRBV6-6 and TRBJ2-1; 13 nucleotides match TRBD2. There are 16 residues in the CDR3. Trimming at V came to 5 bases and at J to 7 bases, leaving 8 bases not matched to a gene. Per the germline V gene, CDR1 is MNHNY and CDR2 is SVGAGI (reference sequence).

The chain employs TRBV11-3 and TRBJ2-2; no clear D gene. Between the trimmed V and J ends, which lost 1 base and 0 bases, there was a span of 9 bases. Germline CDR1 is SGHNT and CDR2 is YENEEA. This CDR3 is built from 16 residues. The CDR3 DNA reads TGTGCCAGCAGCTTAGTATCGGATACGAACACCGGGGAGCTGTTTTTT. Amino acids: CASSLVSDTNTGELFF.

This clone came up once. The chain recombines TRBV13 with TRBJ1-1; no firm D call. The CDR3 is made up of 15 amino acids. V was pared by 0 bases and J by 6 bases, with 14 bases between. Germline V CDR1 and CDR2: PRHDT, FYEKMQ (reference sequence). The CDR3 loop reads CASSLGGRSRAEAFF. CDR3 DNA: TGTGCCAGCAGCTTAGGCGGCAGGTCTCGCGCTGAAGCTTTCTTT.

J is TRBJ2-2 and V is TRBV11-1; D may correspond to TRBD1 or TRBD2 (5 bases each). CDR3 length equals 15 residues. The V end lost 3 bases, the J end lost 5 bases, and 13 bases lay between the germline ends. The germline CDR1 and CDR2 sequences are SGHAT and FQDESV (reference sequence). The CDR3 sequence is CASSLIQGGTGELFF. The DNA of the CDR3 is TGTGCCAGCAGCTTGATCCAGGGCGGGACCGGGGAGCTGTTTTTT.